The clone carrying this T cell receptor (beta chain) came up many times. What it binds is unknown. Germline V gene lookup returns CDR1 SNHLY and CDR2 FYNNEI. V shed 7 bases and J 8 bases; nucleotides not matched to a gene: 9. The CDR3 is made up of 14 amino acids. This specimen comes from a study of regulatory T cells in long-lasting Graves disease. The time point here: newly diagnosed GD, antithyroid drugs for less than 3 months. Researchers made the TCR library from RNA that was extracted from PBMCs. Both iRepertoire HTBI primers and Arm-PCR of CDR3 regions were used to build the TCR beta libraries. MiXCR, applied by TCRdb to the multiplex PCR reads, yields one record per CDR3 protein. The sample gives some 250,000 distinct CDR3 sequences, around 19% of which show up once; approximately 20% is in the top ten. Overall study results and limits: Gene preferences differed: TRBV28, TRBJ1-2, TRBJ2-5 in persistent cases.

The TCR originated in a female donor with Graves disease. The sample was peripheral blood mononuclear cells (PBMCs), taken at new diagnosis, from a patient treated with antithyroid drugs. The rearrangement uses TRBV2 and TRBJ1-4; 8 positions agree with TRBD1. The DNA for the CDR3 is TGTGCCAGCACCACGACAGGGGCCCCAGAAAAACTGTTTTTT. Its protein is CASTTTGAPEKLFF.